This TCR beta chain is drawn from a study of T cell clonotyping in hematopoietic cell transplantation. The V gene lost 4 bases and the J gene lost 0 bases, with 16 bases spanning the gap. The CDR3 totals 16 residues. Germline lookup yields CDR1 ENHRY and CDR2 SYGVKD. Profiling relied on immunoSEQ multiplex PCR, and the TCRdb table lists in-frame clones only, not all of them. This table has approximately 75,000 clones, 90% to 95% appearing once. The sample comprised peripheral blood mononuclear cells. This chain links TRBV10-3 with TRBJ2-7; D unresolved. The clonotype originates from a man over 45 in good health. Some clones in this sample may be carry-over from other donors' samples. The DNA of the CDR3 is TGTGCCATCAGTGTTCAAGGGAACGGTTTCTCCTACGAGCAGTACTTC. The encoded protein is CAISVQGNGFSYEQYF.